These 8 T cell receptor beta chains originate from one sample sequenced in a study of a mutant IDH1 vaccine in newly diagnosed glioma. Time point specified: week 11, during vaccination. Alongside topical imiquimod, each dose of vaccine comprised 300 ug of mutant IDH1 20-mer peptide. Produced via immunoSEQ multiplex PCR; TCRdb's table is partial and in-frame only. The sample has around 62,000 clones; over 75% are singletons. Antigens for these TCRs are unknown. Here the sequenced sample was PBMCs, taken from a glioma patient whose treatment included an IDH1 peptide vaccine. Receptors were obtained from a man aged 40-49 years with glioma.

This sequence joins TRBV27 and TRBJ1-1; D remains ambiguous. Germline CDR1 is MNHEY and CDR2 is SMNVEV (reference sequence). Trimming left V 4 bases short and J 6 bases short, with 15 bases between. This CDR3 contains 14 residues. The CDR3 region has the DNA TGTGCCAGCAGTTCCGAATACATCGCTGCTGAAGCTTTCTTT. Residues: CASSSEYIAAEAFF.

The chain combines TRBV10-1 with TRBJ2-3; possibly TRBD2 for D (6 bases). This CDR3 has 14 amino acids. V lost 2 bases and J lost 2, with 8 bases in between. Germline V gene sequence: CDR1 WNHNN, CDR2 SYGVQD (reference sequence). CDR3 in DNA: TGCGCCAGCAGTGAGGCACTAGCCACAGATACGCAGTATTTT. Residues: CASSEALATDTQYF.

V gene TRBV27 combines with J gene TRBJ2-2; D may be TRBD1 or TRBD2 (5 bases each). Germline assignment: CDR1 MNHEY and CDR2 SMNVEV (reference sequence). Deletions cut 3 bases from V and 0 bases from J, with 11 bases between. The CDR3 covers 16 residues. CDR3 amino acids: CASSFSGASNTGELFF. In nucleotides, the CDR3 is TGTGCCAGCAGTTTCTCCGGGGCTTCGAACACCGGGGAGCTGTTTTTT.

This chain joins TRBV5-1 and TRBJ2-7; D is perhaps TRBD1 or TRBD2 (5 bases each). This CDR3 has 14 amino acids. V gave up 4 bases and J gave up 0 bases, with 11 bases separating them. Germline-derived CDR1 and CDR2 are SGHRS and YFSETQ. For the CDR3, the DNA is TGCGCCAGCAGCGTCGGGGACGGCTCCTACGAGCAGTACGTC. This sequence encodes CASSVGDGSYEQYV.

This clone has more than one count but fewer than ten. The chain has TRBV10-2 and TRBJ2-1; D remains unclear. The CDR3 spans 12 residues. Germline CDR1 and CDR2: WSHSY and SAAADI. Trimming shortened V by 6 bases and J by 5 bases, and 8 bases separated the two germline ends. CDR3 sequence: CASSLLHNEQFF. CDR3 bases: TGCGCCAGCAGCCTACTACACAATGAGCAGTTCTTC.

This chain uses TRBV5-1 with TRBJ2-2, with D maybe TRBD1 (6 bases). With 7 bases removed from V and 1 base from J, the gap between germline ends came to 11 bases. The germline CDR1 and CDR2 sequences are SGHRS and YFSETQ. The CDR3 has 14 residues. The DNA of the CDR3 is TGCGCCAGCCAGGGGTCAGAGAACACCGGGGAGCTGTTTTTT. It specifies CASQGSENTGELFF.

The CDR3 reads CASQGQSGGKTQYF. CDR3 nucleotides: TGTGCCAGCCAGGGACAGTCGGGGGGGAAGACCCAGTACTTC. The chain couples TRBV18 to TRBJ2-5; D is perhaps TRBD2 (8 bases). The germline gives CDR1 KGHSH, CDR2 LQKENI. V was shortened by 8 bases and J by 6 bases, with 19 bases between the two germline ends. The CDR3 consists of 14 residues.

This chain links TRBV28 with TRBJ2-2, with a possible D match to TRBD2 (6 bases). Germline CDR1 MDHEN, CDR2 SYDVKM. Trimming stripped 6 bases from V and 2 bases from J, with 10 bases between. The CDR3 sequence is 14 residues long. In DNA form, the CDR3 reads TGTGCCAGCAGCCCAGCGGGCAACACCGGGGAGCTGTTTTTT. Its protein is CASSPAGNTGELFF.